This T cell receptor beta chain was sequenced during a study of response to subunit inactivated influenza vaccine. Study results and caveats: It was the authors' suggestion that each seasonal influenza vaccination recruits few new T cells.

The sample holds a few counts of this clonotype. Its antigen is still unknown. Trimming shortened V by 4 bases and J by 1 base, and 20 bases separated the two germline ends. Looked up from germline, CDR1 is SGHRS and CDR2 is YFSETQ. The CDR3 length is 18 residues. MiXCR was run by TCRdb on the RT-PCR reads, yielding one entry per CDR3 protein. The table has hundreds of thousands of distinct CDR3 sequences, 7.5% to 8.5% seen once. The source of this sequence is a man aged 45-69 years who received an inactivated influenza vaccine. The chain links TRBV5-1 to TRBJ2-2, with TRBD1 as a possible D gene (5 bases). The specimen was PBMCs from blood, collected roughly 24 months after vaccination. This CDR3 reads CASSPPGSYKLNTGELFF. The CDR3 DNA reads TGCGCCAGCAGCCCCCCAGGGTCGTACAAACTGAACACCGGGGAGCTGTTTTTT.